A selection of T cell receptor beta chains follows, all from one sample in a study of regulatory T cells in long-lasting Graves disease. TCRdb processed the multiplex PCR reads anew with MiXCR; each CDR3 protein has one entry. This sample carries 350,000 to 550,000 distinct CDR3 sequences, 11% to 15% of them seen once, and the ten largest clones take roughly 18%. Separately, the same data were catalogued under a study of T cells in Graves' hyperthyroidism and ophthalmopathy.

Material: peripheral blood mononuclear cells (PBMCs), obtained at new diagnosis, from a patient treated with antithyroid drugs. The source of these receptors is a woman between 45 and 60 years old with Graves disease. The CDR3 runs from the conserved cysteine through the conserved F or W. The D gene is left open where the match is weak. Clone size appears in some rows only: once, few, many, or a class for an expanded clone.

clone_size d_call j_call v_call cdr3_aa cdr3_nt
. . TRBJ1-3 TRBV18 CASATNRDNTIYF TGTGCCAGCGCTACTAACAGGGACAACACCATATATTTT
. TRBD1 TRBJ2-7 TRBV19 CASSIDAAGQGANEQYF TGTGCCAGTAGTATAGATGCTGCCGGACAGGGGGCTAACGAGCAGTACTTC
. . TRBJ2-5 TRBV6-5 CASSYNGQDETQYF TGTGCCAGCAGTTATAACGGGCAAGACGAGACCCAGTACTTC
many TRBD2 TRBJ2-1 TRBV28 CASSPLLGGRNYNEQFF TGTGCCAGCAGCCCCCTCCTCGGCGGGAGGAACTACAATGAGCAGTTCTTC
many . TRBJ1-1 TRBV5-1 CASSLAGTRGTEAFF TGCGCCAGCAGCTTGGCTGGCACTCGAGGGACTGAAGCTTTCTTT
many . TRBJ2-7 TRBV28 CASGGGLAQTISYEQYF TGTGCCAGCGGCGGCGGGCTAGCGCAAACGATTTCCTACGAGCAGTACTTC
. . TRBJ1-2 TRBV3-1 CASSQDVGRHYGYTF TGTGCCAGCAGCCAAGATGTAGGACGCCACTATGGCTACACCTTC
few . TRBJ2-7 TRBV20-1 CSARGTSHRSYEQYF TGCAGTGCTAGAGGGACTTCCCACCGATCCTACGAGCAGTACTTC
. TRBD2 TRBJ2-1 TRBV2 CARGLAGINEQFF TGTGCCAGAGGACTAGCGGGAATCAATGAGCAGTTCTTC
few . TRBJ1-1 TRBV5-6 CASSLAWYRNTEAFF TGTGCCAGCAGCTTGGCTTGGTACAGAAACACTGAAGCTTTCTTT
many TRBD1 TRBJ1-1 TRBV28 CASSTYGQGNTEAFF TGTGCCAGCAGCACATACGGACAGGGGAACACTGAAGCTTTCTTT
many . TRBJ2-2 TRBV18 CASSPQRANTGELFF TGTGCCAGCTCACCACAGCGGGCGAACACCGGGGAGCTGTTTTTT
many . TRBJ2-5 TRBV20-1 CSARKPGRVQETQYF TGCAGTGCTAGAAAACCGGGACGAGTCCAAGAGACCCAGTACTTC
many . TRBJ2-6 TRBV12-3/TRBV12-4 CASSFSLWANVLTF TGTGCCAGCAGTTTCTCGCTCTGGGCCAACGTCCTGACTTTC
. TRBD1 TRBJ2-7 TRBV18 CASSTRTGGEQYF TGTGCCAGCTCAACTCGGACAGGGGGCGAGCAGTACTTC
many . TRBJ2-3 TRBV11-2 CASSPQSRTTDTQYF TGTGCCAGCAGCCCCCAGTCACGGACCACAGATACGCAGTATTTT
many TRBD1 TRBJ2-7 TRBV27 CASSLETGWEQYF TGTGCCAGCAGTTTAGAGACAGGGTGGGAGCAGTACTTC
many . TRBJ1-5 TRBV2 CASSGGLQPQHF TGTGCCAGCAGTGGTGGTCTTCAGCCCCAGCATTTT
. . TRBJ2-3 TRBV5-6 CASSRPVSKRAPDTQYF TGTGCCAGCAGCCGACCCGTTAGCAAGAGAGCCCCAGATACGCAGTATTTT
. . TRBJ2-1 TRBV12-3/TRBV12-4 CASRPLHGIYNEQFF TGTGCCAGCAGGCCCCTACATGGGATCTACAATGAGCAGTTCTTC
many . TRBJ1-4 TRBV28 CASSLHPGTNEKLFF TGTGCCAGCAGCCTACATCCCGGGACTAATGAAAAACTGTTTTTT
many TRBD2 TRBJ2-5 TRBV5-1 CASSLAGGDQETQYF TGCGCCAGCAGCTTGGCCGGGGGGGACCAAGAGACCCAGTACTTC
many . TRBJ2-3 TRBV6-1 CASSPGERTDTQYF TGTGCCAGCAGTCCCGGAGAGCGCACAGATACGCAGTATTTT
many TRBD1 TRBJ2-7 TRBV18 CASSPGQDYEQYF TGTGCCAGCTCACCCGGACAGGACTACGAGCAGTACTTC
. TRBD2 TRBJ2-1 TRBV6-1 CASREGLAGPNEQFF TGTGCCAGCAGGGAGGGACTAGCGGGTCCTAATGAGCAGTTCTTC
few TRBD2 TRBJ2-4 TRBV4-1 CASSPGLAGSLAKNIQYF TGCGCCAGCAGCCCGGGACTAGCGGGCTCACTAGCCAAAAACATTCAGTACTTC
few TRBD1 TRBJ2-7 TRBV19 CASSRGTGLPYEQYF TGTGCCAGTAGTAGAGGGACAGGCCTACCCTACGAGCAGTACTTC
many . TRBJ1-4 TRBV5-1 CASSLGREQVGEKLFF TGCGCCAGCAGCTTGGGGAGGGAGCAGGTCGGTGAAAAACTGTTTTTT
. . TRBJ2-5 TRBV2 CASSGGVLETQYF TGTGCCAGCAGTGGGGGGGTATTGGAGACCCAGTACTTC
many . TRBJ1-5 TRBV28 CASSTQQPQHF TGTGCCAGCAGTACCCAGCAGCCCCAGCATTTT
many TRBD2 TRBJ2-3 TRBV30 CAWRLAASTDTQYF TGTGCCTGGAGACTAGCGGCTAGCACAGATACGCAGTATTTT
many . TRBJ1-1 TRBV28 CASSSGYTEAFF TGTGCCAGCAGTTCCGGGTACACTGAAGCTTTCTTT
many . TRBJ2-7 TRBV28 CASSLPTGKREQYF TGTGCCAGCAGTTTGCCCACGGGCAAACGGGAGCAGTACTTC
. . TRBJ2-5 TRBV9 CASSGSVQETQYF TGTGCCAGCAGCGGGAGTGTCCAAGAGACCCAGTACTTC
many TRBD1 TRBJ2-7 TRBV28 CASSFDRGRDEQYF TGTGCCAGCAGTTTTGACAGGGGTAGGGACGAGCAGTACTTC
many . TRBJ2-1 TRBV7-9 CASINSSYNEQFF TGTGCCAGCATCAACAGCTCCTACAATGAGCAGTTCTTC
many TRBD2 TRBJ2-3 TRBV9 CASSGTSGFTDTQYF TGTGCCAGCAGCGGGACTAGCGGTTTCACAGATACGCAGTATTTT
many . TRBJ2-7 TRBV2 CASSWGTLSEQYF TGTGCCAGCAGTTGGGGGACTCTAAGCGAGCAGTACTTC
many . TRBJ1-5 TRBV28 CASSETKRGNSNQPQHF TGTGCCAGCAGTGAGACAAAGAGAGGCAATAGCAATCAGCCCCAGCATTTT
many . TRBJ1-3 TRBV28 CASSPSGTWGNTIYF TGTGCCAGCAGTCCCTCCGGGACGTGGGGAAACACCATATATTTT
many TRBD2 TRBJ2-7 TRBV5-5 CASRLSGGTTYEQYF TGTGCCAGCAGACTTAGTGGCGGGACTACTTACGAGCAGTACTTC
many TRBD1 TRBJ2-7 TRBV29-1 CSVKGQGYNEQYF TGCAGCGTTAAGGGACAGGGGTATAACGAGCAGTACTTC
many . TRBJ2-5 TRBV20-1 CSAPGDEWTQYF TGCAGTGCACCGGGGGACGAGTGGACCCAGTACTTC
many . TRBJ1-1 TRBV11-2 CASSLWEGLGNTEAFF TGTGCCAGCTCACTCTGGGAGGGGCTGGGTAACACTGAAGCTTTCTTT
many TRBD1 TRBJ1-5 TRBV29-1 CSVGQSNQPQHF TGCAGCGTGGGACAGTCCAATCAGCCCCAGCATTTT
. . TRBJ1-2 TRBV5-4 CASSSVVRTNYGYTF TGTGCCAGCAGCTCCGTTGTTCGGACGAACTATGGCTACACCTTC
many TRBD2 TRBJ2-2 TRBV6-5 CASSYSLAGVTGELFF TGTGCCAGCAGTTACTCGCTAGCGGGAGTCACCGGGGAGCTGTTTTTT
many . TRBJ2-7 TRBV6-2/TRBV6-3 CASSYSRSQVSYEQYF TGTGCCAGCAGTTACTCGAGAAGTCAGGTATCCTACGAGCAGTACTTC
many TRBD1 TRBJ1-2 TRBV11-2 CASSLYRDRANYGYTF TGTGCCAGCAGCTTATACCGGGACAGGGCTAACTATGGCTACACCTTC
. TRBD2 TRBJ2-3 TRBV7-3 CASSPLAGDTQYF TGTGCCAGCAGCCCCCTAGCGGGAGATACGCAGTATTTT
. TRBD2 TRBJ2-7 TRBV28 CASSLLPGLIHEQYF TGTGCCAGCAGTCTCCTACCGGGACTAATCCACGAGCAGTACTTC
few TRBD2 TRBJ2-5 TRBV20-1 CRPPGGGETQYF TGCAGGCCCCCGGGGGGGGGGGAGACCCAGTACTTC